The clone carrying this T cell receptor beta chain was recorded many times. Its antigen remains unidentified. TCRdb re-derived calls from the 5' RACE reads in MiXCR, one entry per CDR3 protein. The sample lists approximately 300,000 distinct CDR3 sequences, 6.5% to 10% seen once, with less than 15% in the top ten. The CDR3 spans 17 residues. Germline lookup yields CDR1 SGHRS and CDR2 YFSETQ. The V segment lost 6 bases and the J segment 0 bases; nucleotides outside the gene matches: 10. This sample stems from a study of CD8 T cells in ankylosing spondylitis. Findings and caveats of the study: Made up of fewer than 10 highly homologous variants, a TCR beta motif appeared characteristic of ankylosing spondylitis blood.

The TCR was taken from a male donor with ankylosing spondylitis. The chain is built from TRBV5-1 and TRBJ2-1; TRBD2 aligns across 9 bases. Sequenced: blood, either unsorted or a sorted T cell fraction (not recorded which). CDR3 sequence (DNA): TGCGCCAGCACAATAACTAGCGGGTCTAGCTCCTACAATGAGCAGTTCTTC. Encoded protein: CASTITSGSSSYNEQFF.